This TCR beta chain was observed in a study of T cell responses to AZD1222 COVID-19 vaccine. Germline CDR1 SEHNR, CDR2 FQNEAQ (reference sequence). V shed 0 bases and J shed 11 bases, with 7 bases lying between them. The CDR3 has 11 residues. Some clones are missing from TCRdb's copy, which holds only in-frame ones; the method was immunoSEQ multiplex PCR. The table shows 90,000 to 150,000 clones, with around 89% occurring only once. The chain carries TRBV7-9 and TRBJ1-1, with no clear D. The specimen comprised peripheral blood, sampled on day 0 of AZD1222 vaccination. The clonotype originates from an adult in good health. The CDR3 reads CASSLASEAFF. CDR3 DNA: TGTGCCAGCAGCTTAGCGTCGGAGGCTTTCTTT.